One T cell receptor (beta chain) is described in this entry. Its antigen is not identified. The data are from a study of blood T cells in healthy people across ages. Donors gave 8.5 to 10 milliliters of peripheral blood apiece. Samples had at least 7 million PBMCs isolated from them. Combining a sample-barcoded 5' primer with a J-beta primer mix, a second PCR ran for roughly 7 to 12 cycles. MiXCR was run by TCRdb on the 5' RACE reads, yielding one entry per CDR3 protein. Altogether approximately 1.5 million distinct CDR3 sequences are present, roughly two fifths being singletons, with the ten largest covering about 3.8%. General observations from the study: Older individuals had lower TCR beta diversity per million T cells (the decline was roughly linear). One million T cells yielded diversity estimates that were considered underestimates.

From germline, CDR1 is MNHEY and CDR2 SVGAGI. The CDR3 has 15 amino acids. Unmatched junction bases numbered 5, after V lost 4 bases and J lost 6 bases. This chain uses TRBV6-5 with TRBJ1-6; TRBD1 aligns across 8 bases. Sequencing input: blood. This clonotype originated in a woman between 18 and 29 years old in good health. The CDR3 nucleotides read TGTGCCAGCAGTTCGCGCAGGGGGCTTAATTCACCCCTCCACTTT. Protein: CASSSRRGLNSPLHF.